This T cell receptor beta chain was identified in a study of regulatory T cells in long-lasting Graves disease (dated by TCRdb to about 2021). About the full investigation: Persistent Graves' disease was defined as antithyroid drug treatment for over 5 years with persistently positive TSH receptor autoantibodies. A total of approximately 35 samples underwent TCR sequencing: around 13 from persistent and around 20 from newly diagnosed Graves' disease patients. Persistent Graves' disease patients were compared with newly diagnosed Graves' disease patients by peripheral blood TCR sequencing and RNA sequencing. The study was conducted in China and was registered as a clinical trial. In the clinical cohort, patients with persistent Graves' disease had used antithyroid drugs for an average of about 9.3 years. Paper-wide results and their limitations: Patients with persistent disease shared more public clonotypes (approximately 2,500) than newly diagnosed patients did (around 930). Because the primary lesion, thyroid tissue, could not be accessed, the study looked at peripheral blood alone. TRBV28, TRBJ1-2 and TRBJ2-5 were preferentially used in persistent disease, while TRBV20-1 and TRBJ2-1 were favored in newly diagnosed disease. The authors acknowledged the small sample size as a limitation that may reduce accuracy. Persistent Graves' disease patients showed lower TCR Shannon entropy and fewer highly expanded clones than newly diagnosed patients, suggesting clonal expansion. Sequencing and analysis were restricted to the TCR beta chain.

Concerning this clonotype: Its antigen target is currently unknown. No base qualities exist here, and no much larger clone lies one base off it.

CDR1 and CDR2, per the germline V gene, are SGDLS and YYNGEE. The CDR3, cysteine through phenylalanine, is 15 amino acids long. Kept here is only the CDR3 DNA, which spans 45 bases and is read in frame from base 1. Trimming costs V 0 bases and J 5 bases, and their ends lie 14 bases apart. Preparation of the library involved multiplex PCR. TCRdb lists the instrument as Illumina HiSeq 4000. TCR beta libraries were built with iRepertoire HTBI primers and Arm-PCR amplification of CDR3 regions. Gel purification was performed on PCR products prior to sequencing. Per the authors' processing: Gene usage analysis of CDR3 amino acid clonotypes relied on the 60 or so TRBV and around 14 TRBJ segments identified across samples. Filtered high-quality paired reads were merged into contigs using COPE and FqMerger. Contigs were aligned with BLAST to IMGT TRBV, TRBD and TRBJ reference genes, and CDR3 was defined per IMGT. Highly expanded clones were defined as clonotypes with a frequency above 0.1%. Repertoire diversity was measured by Shannon entropy, and V-J evenness by the Gini coefficient. A clonotype found in more than one individual was treated as public. TCRdb's own reprocessing of the public reads used fastp at Q25 and MiXCR and kept productive beta chains. When rows share a CDR3 protein, they turn into one entry using the most common DNA and genes. V and J calls and clone size were set by TCRdb, not the authors. A total of a few hundred thousand distinct CDR3 sequences appear in this sample, 23% of them only once. The top ten hold about a quarter of the sample.

The sample's time point, from its label and the paper: persistent/refractory GD, antithyroid drugs over 5 years with positive TRAb. For both TCR sequencing and RNA sequencing, RNA was extracted from PBMCs using TRIzol. Graves' disease was diagnosed according to American Thyroid Association guidelines. Recruitment of patients was carried out at an endocrinology department in Xi'an, China. From each patient, nine milliliters of peripheral blood was collected into an EDTA anticoagulant tube. Ficoll Paque Plus density gradient separation was used to isolate PBMCs, and no additional T cell sorting was done. RNA quality was checked with an Agilent 2100 Bioanalyzer and agarose gel, and concentration with a NanoDrop 2000.

Material: peripheral blood mononuclear cells (PBMCs), obtained when the disease was refractory, from a patient treated with antithyroid drugs. This clonotype originated in a female donor with Graves disease. The rearranged chain carries TRBV9 and TRBJ2-5; a confident D gene designation cannot be given. CDR3 reads: CASSVAASPRETQYF. DNA sequence: TGTGCCAGCAGCGTAGCCGCCTCCCCGCGGGAGACCCAGTACTTC.